Following are 31 T cell receptor beta chains from one sample sequenced in a study of glioma-infiltrating T cells after dendritic cell vaccination. Here immunoSEQ multiplex PCR was the method, and the copy in TCRdb shows in-frame clones only, minus some. Of around 100,000 clones detected, over 80% appear once; the ten largest clones hold roughly 6.8%. As to time point: after dendritic cell vaccination, including at tumor progression/relapse. The input for sequencing was blood, taken after dendritic cell vaccination. The receptors here all came from a human donor with glioblastoma.

The V and J genes are TRBV5-1 and TRBJ1-6; D gene unclear. V lost 0 bases to trimming and J lost 8 bases, with 12 bases between them. The V gene's germline CDR1 is SGHRS and CDR2 YFSETQ. The CDR3 runs 15 residues. CDR3 in DNA: TGCGCCAGCAGCTTGGCCGGCGCGGGGTATTCACCCCTCCACTTT. The encoded protein is CASSLAGAGYSPLHF.

This rearrangement joins TRBV5-5 to TRBJ1-5; perhaps TRBD1 as D (5 bases). Germline V gene lookup returns CDR1 SGHKS and CDR2 YYEKEE (reference sequence). CDR3 size: 14 residues. V dropped 0 bases and J dropped 6 bases, with 10 bases sitting between them. Written as DNA, the CDR3 is TGTGCCAGCAGCTTGGTCAGGGATGGTCAGCCCCAGCATTTT. Its translation: CASSLVRDGQPQHF.

The chain has TRBV11-2 and TRBJ1-2, with TRBD1 as a possible D gene (5 bases). V lost 3 bases to trimming and J lost 2 bases, with 10 bases between them. This CDR3 region has 14 residues. Germline V gene data show CDR1 as SGHAT and CDR2 as FQNNGV. The CDR3 protein is CASSFTGLNYGYTF. Here the CDR3 DNA reads TGTGCCAGCAGCTTTACAGGATTAAACTATGGCTACACCTTC.

This chain joins TRBV2 and TRBJ1-2; D perhaps matches TRBD1 (6 bases). The germline gives CDR1 SNHLY, CDR2 FYNNEI. The CDR3 consists of 16 residues. V lost 3 bases to trimming and J lost 7 bases, with 21 bases between them. The DNA of the CDR3 is TGTGCCAGCAGTGAGCTAAAATCACGGGGGGCGCCTGGCTACACCTTC. Its protein is CASSELKSRGAPGYTF.

The chain uses TRBV2 and TRBJ2-7, with D tentatively TRBD1 (5 bases). Trimming took off 8 bases at V and 5 bases at J, with 22 bases between the two ends. This CDR3 has 15 residues. Germline CDR1 SNHLY, CDR2 FYNNEI. The CDR3 coding sequence is TGTGCCAGCCAACAGAAACTAACAGGTGGCCACGAGCAGTACTTC. Protein product: CASQQKLTGGHEQYF.

This chain links TRBV4-1 with TRBJ2-2, with TRBD2 as a possible D gene (6 bases). There are 16 residues in the CDR3. Per germline, CDR1 MGHRA and CDR2 YSYEKL. Trimming cost V 3 bases and J 6 bases, with 17 bases left between them. The CDR3 is CASSQNTGVEAGELFF. The CDR3 DNA is TGCGCCAGCAGCCAGAACACGGGGGTAGAAGCCGGGGAGCTGTTTTTT.

The chain has TRBV7-2 and TRBJ2-2, with a tentative D call TRBD1 (5 bases). Looked up from germline, CDR1 is SGHTA and CDR2 is FQGNSA. Trimming stripped 4 bases from V and 1 base from J, with 13 bases between. This CDR3 comprises 16 residues. CDR3 DNA sequence: TGTGCCAGCAGCTCCCAGGGTCCTCTGAACACCGGGGAGCTGTTTTTT. It translates to CASSSQGPLNTGELFF.

V gene TRBV6-1 combines with J gene TRBJ1-2, with D unclear. V lost 3 bases and J 2 bases, leaving 13 bases between the germline ends. CDR1 and CDR2 from the germline V gene are MNHNS and SASEGT. The CDR3 has 15 amino acids. The CDR3 region is CASSEGGWVNYGYTF. Here the CDR3 DNA reads TGTGCCAGCAGTGAGGGAGGGTGGGTGAACTATGGCTACACCTTC.

J is TRBJ1-5 and V is TRBV7-2; D remains unclear. This CDR3 is built from 13 residues. V was shortened by 8 bases and J by 0 bases, with 8 bases between the two germline ends. The V gene's germline CDR1 is SGHTA and CDR2 FQGNSA. The CDR3 spells CASGLYSNQPQHF. The CDR3 coding sequence is TGTGCCAGCGGGCTGTATAGCAATCAGCCCCAGCATTTT.

The chain couples TRBV7-2 to TRBJ2-2; a possible D gene is TRBD2 (6 bases). Per germline, CDR1 SGHTA and CDR2 FQGNSA. The CDR3 spans 15 residues. Trimming took off 2 bases at V and 5 bases at J, with 12 bases between the two ends. The CDR3 reads CASSLFVGTTGELFF. The CDR3 region has the DNA TGTGCCAGCAGCTTATTTGTGGGGACTACCGGGGAGCTGTTTTTT.

The chain carries TRBV9 and TRBJ1-2; TRBD1 is a possible D gene (6 bases). This CDR3 contains 16 residues. V was cut by 4 bases and J by 4 bases, with 20 bases left in between. The V gene's germline CDR1 is SGDLS and CDR2 YYNGEE. The CDR3 is CASSPGGGRDVYGYTF. The CDR3 nucleotides are TGTGCCAGCAGCCCGGGGGGGGGCAGGGATGTCTATGGCTACACCTTC. The full variable domain, with the rest looked up from reference TRBV9 and TRBJ1-2, is DSGVTQTPKHLITATGQRVTLRCSPRSGDLSVYWYQQSLDQGLQFLIQYYNGEERAKGNILERFSAQQFPDLHSELNLSSLELGDSALYFCASSPGGGRDVYGYTFGSGTRLTVV.

The J gene is TRBJ1-6, the V gene TRBV28; the match to TRBD1 covers 9 bases. From germline, CDR1 is MDHEN and CDR2 SYDVKM. The CDR3 loop spans 13 amino acids. The V and J ends lost 8 bases and 10 bases, in that order; junction bases with no gene match: 6. The CDR3 DNA reads as TGTGCCAGCCTTAGACAGGGGGGATCACCCCTCCACTTT. Its protein product is CASLRQGGSPLHF.

This clone was picked up a small number of times. The gene calls are TRBV6-4 and TRBJ2-3; 7 nucleotides line up with TRBD2. The germline CDR1 and CDR2 sequences are MRHNA and SNTAGT. V gave up 2 bases and J gave up 1 base; unmatched junction bases: 0. CDR3 length equals 14 residues. The CDR3: CASSDGGGTDTQYF. CDR3 DNA sequence: TGTGCCAGCAGTGACGGGGGGGGCACAGATACGCAGTATTTT.

The V and J genes are TRBV13 and TRBJ2-5; D call uncertain. The CDR3 is 12 residues long. CDR1 and CDR2 from the germline V gene are PRHDT and FYEKMQ (reference sequence). The germline V and J ends were trimmed by 6 bases and 5 bases, with 10 bases remaining between them. The CDR3 here is CASRFGVETQYF. As DNA, the CDR3 is TGTGCCAGCAGGTTCGGAGTGGAGACCCAGTACTTC.

Concerning this clone: Other nucleotide sequences from this sample produce the same CDR3. This chain links TRBV7-2 with TRBJ1-5, with no clear D. The CDR3 runs to 13 residues. V was cut by 5 bases and J by 2 bases, with 7 bases left in between. The germline gives CDR1 SGHTA, CDR2 FQGNSA. The CDR3 here is CASSLRGNQPQHF. The CDR3 DNA sequence: TGTGCCAGCAGCCTTCGGGGCAATCAGCCCCAGCATTTT.

The chain carries TRBV9 and TRBJ1-2; the D gene is possibly TRBD1 (5 bases). Per germline, CDR1 SGDLS and CDR2 YYNGEE. With 0 bases removed from V and 6 bases from J, the gap between germline ends came to 15 bases. The CDR3 consists of 15 residues. The CDR3 DNA follows: TGTGCCAGCAGCGTAGACAGGAGCAATTCAAATGGCTACACCTTC. Amino acid sequence: CASSVDRSNSNGYTF.

With regard to this clone: Distinct nucleotide sequences in the sample also encode this CDR3. The chain couples TRBV2 to TRBJ2-7; no clear D. The CDR3 is made up of 12 amino acids. Trimming pared 3 bases from V and 2 bases from J, leaving 5 bases between. Germline loops: CDR1 SNHLY, CDR2 FYNNEI. The CDR3 DNA reads as TGTGCCAGCAGTGATCTAGCCTACGAGCAGTACTTC. Its protein is CASSDLAYEQYF.

This rearrangement joins TRBV18 to TRBJ2-7; a possible D gene is TRBD2 (6 bases). Deletions cut 3 bases from V and 0 bases from J, with 12 bases between. Germline V gene lookup returns CDR1 KGHSH and CDR2 LQKENI. CDR3 size: 15 residues. CDR3 region: CASSPGQGGSYEQYF. CDR3 coding DNA: TGTGCCAGCTCACCGGGGCAGGGAGGCTCCTACGAGCAGTACTTC.

The genes are TRBV18 and TRBJ2-7, with 7 bases lining up with TRBD1. V trimming: 1 base; J trimming: 9 bases; junction bases outside the gene matches: 12. Per germline, CDR1 KGHSH and CDR2 LQKENI. The CDR3 has 15 residues. CDR3 loop: CASSPQTGTETGQYF. CDR3 DNA: TGTGCCAGCTCACCACAAACCGGGACAGAGACAGGGCAGTACTTC.

In its sample, this clone was seen a few times. The rearrangement joins TRBV5-4 to TRBJ1-3; weak D call: TRBD1 (5 bases). This CDR3 region has 16 residues. Trimming took 4 bases from V and 2 from J, leaving 16 bases between them. Germline lookup yields CDR1 SGHNT and CDR2 YYREEE (reference sequence). CDR3 amino acids: CASSPGTSAPGNTIYF. The CDR3 bases are TGTGCCAGCAGCCCAGGGACTTCTGCGCCTGGAAACACCATATATTTT.

This clone has a single count. This sequence joins TRBV4-1 and TRBJ2-7; 10 bases align to TRBD2. This CDR3 region has 15 residues. J lost 3 bases, V lost 1 base, and 3 bases had no gene match. Germline V lookup: CDR1 MGHRA, CDR2 YSYEKL. The CDR3 spells CASSQVGTSDYEQYF. CDR3 sequence (DNA): TGCGCCAGCAGCCAAGTCGGGACTAGCGACTACGAGCAGTACTTC.

This sequence joins TRBV4-2 and TRBJ2-3; the match to TRBD2 covers 8 bases. V was pared by 1 base and J by 2 bases, with 5 bases of the junction left unmatched. Germline V gives CDR1 LGHNA, CDR2 YNFKEQ. The CDR3 loop spans 16 amino acids. The CDR3: CASSQGISGDTDTQYF. For the CDR3, the DNA is TGTGCCAGCAGCCAAGGGATTAGCGGGGACACAGATACGCAGTATTTT.

This chain links TRBV29-1 with TRBJ2-1, with 7 bases matching TRBD1. Germline-derived CDR1 and CDR2 are SQVTM and ANQGSEA. This CDR3 region has 13 residues. The V segment lost 7 bases and the J segment 8 bases; nucleotides outside the gene matches: 11. In DNA, the CDR3 is TGCAGCGCGCTCCGGGTCACAGGGGATGAGCAGTTCTTC. This translates into CSALRVTGDEQFF.

This chain links TRBV15 with TRBJ2-2; possible D gene TRBD1, 6 bases. In germline, CDR1 is LNHNV, CDR2 YYDKDF (reference sequence). Trimming removed 0 bases from V and 5 bases from J, with 7 bases in between. This CDR3 is built from 14 residues. In DNA, the CDR3 is TGTGCCACCAGCAGAGACAGGGGAACCGGGGAGCTGTTTTTT. Protein product: CATSRDRGTGELFF.

This clone appeared once. The chain combines TRBV4-2 with TRBJ1-1; 8 bases line up with TRBD1. The V gene end was trimmed by 0 bases and the J gene end by 3 bases; junction bases not matched to a gene: 3. CDR1 and CDR2 (germline): LGHNA, YNFKEQ. The CDR3 contains 15 residues. The CDR3 sequence is CASSQDRGRDTEAFF. The CDR3 nucleotides are TGTGCCAGCAGCCAAGACAGGGGGCGCGACACTGAAGCTTTCTTT.

This clone was seen ten or more times. This chain links TRBV7-9 with TRBJ1-2; D is possibly TRBD1 (5 bases). The V end lost 1 base, the J end lost 2 bases, and 8 bases lay between the germline ends. CDR1 and CDR2 from the germline V gene are SEHNR and FQNEAQ (reference sequence). This CDR3 spans 14 amino acids. In DNA, the CDR3 is TGTGCCAGCAGCTTAGTTCAGGGAAACTATGGCTACACCTTC. This encodes CASSLVQGNYGYTF.

The V gene is TRBV29-1, the J gene TRBJ1-1; unclear D gene. The CDR3 is 14 residues long. Germline lookup yields CDR1 SQVTM and CDR2 ANQGSEA. V lost 6 bases, J lost 1 base, and 15 bases lay in between. CDR3 in amino acids: CSVRPEDGNTEAFF. DNA for the CDR3: TGCAGCGTACGTCCGGAGGACGGGAACACTGAAGCTTTCTTT.

CDR3 region: CASSMVAENTEAFF. The CDR3 region has the DNA TGTGCCAGTAGTATGGTAGCGGAGAACACTGAAGCTTTCTTT. This chain links TRBV19 with TRBJ1-1; D unclear. Germline CDR1 LNHDA, CDR2 SQIVND (reference sequence). V lost 3 bases, J lost 1 base, and 9 bases lay in between. This CDR3 region has 14 residues.

The chain employs TRBV9 and TRBJ2-7; 7 nucleotides agree with TRBD1. The V gene's germline CDR1 is SGDLS and CDR2 YYNGEE. CDR3 length: 15 amino acids. V lost 0 bases, J lost 2 bases, and 5 bases stayed unmatched. The CDR3 here is CASSVEAGGPYEQYF. The CDR3 DNA sequence: TGTGCCAGCAGCGTAGAGGCAGGGGGTCCCTACGAGCAGTACTTC.

The chain joins TRBV7-9 to TRBJ2-1, with D possibly being TRBD2 (5 bases). The CDR3 covers 15 residues. Trimming shortened V by 4 bases and J by 7 bases, and 17 bases separated the two germline ends. Germline V gives CDR1 SEHNR, CDR2 FQNEAQ (reference sequence). CDR3 sequence reads: CASSSSSGVGNEQFF. Here the CDR3 DNA reads TGTGCCAGCAGCTCCTCAAGCGGAGTTGGGAATGAGCAGTTCTTC.

Only one count was recorded for this clone. For the CDR3, the DNA is TGCGCCAGCAGCTTCGACAGGGCGGCGAACACCGGGGAGCTGTTTTTT. Translation gives CASSFDRAANTGELFF. The chain is built from TRBV5-1 and TRBJ2-2; 7 bases fit TRBD1. The CDR3 runs 16 residues. CDR1 and CDR2 from the germline V gene are SGHRS and YFSETQ. Trimming removed 2 bases from V and 0 bases from J; junction bases left unmatched: 4.